This T cell receptor beta chain was observed in a study of identical twins. Trimming removed 2 bases from V and 3 bases from J; junction bases left unmatched: 6. Germline V gene data show CDR1 as MNHEY and CDR2 as SVGAGI. This CDR3 spans 15 amino acids. TCRdb re-analysed the 5' RACE reads in MiXCR, keeping a single row per CDR3 protein. The data contain under 500,000 distinct CDR3 sequences, roughly 13% of them singletons. These sequences were also reported in another study, on yellow fever vaccine responses in identical twins.

Sequencing input: CD4+ T cells sorted from blood. The chain combines TRBV6-5 with TRBJ2-7, with 8 bases lining up with TRBD1. This TCR came from a woman aged 18-35 years in good health. CDR3 DNA sequence: TGTGCCAGCAGTTACAGAGGACAGGGCAACTACGAGCAGTACTTC. Translating it yields CASSYRGQGNYEQYF.